Below are 31 T cell receptor beta chains sequenced from a single sample in a study of cytomegalovirus exposure and HLA in healthy donors. Use of 60 Vbeta and 13 Jbeta primers characterized the PCR. Some clones are missing from TCRdb's copy, which holds only in-frame ones; the method was immunoSEQ multiplex PCR. This table holds about 160,000 clones, about 76% found once. The material sequenced was PBMCs. These receptors all stem from a female donor in good health and CMV-seronegative.

This rearrangement joins TRBV18 to TRBJ1-5, with D possibly matching TRBD1 (5 bases). CDR3 size: 14 residues. CDR1 and CDR2 (germline): KGHSH, LQKENI. Trimming pared 4 bases from V and 1 base from J, leaving 8 bases between. DNA of the CDR3: TGTGCCAGCTCACTGGGGGGGAGCAATCAGCCCCAGCATTTT. It is translated as CASSLGGSNQPQHF.

V and J are TRBV5-1 and TRBJ1-2, with D possibly being TRBD1 (5 bases). Germline CDR1 SGHRS, CDR2 YFSETQ. This CDR3 is 14 amino acids long. V was trimmed by 0 bases and J by 8 bases, leaving 14 bases between them. The CDR3 sequence is CASSLGGESGGYTF. The CDR3 DNA is TGCGCCAGCAGCTTGGGGGGGGAATCTGGCGGCTACACCTTC.

This clone was observed once. CDR3 sequence reads: CAWSASGGEQYF. Written as DNA, the CDR3 is TGTGCCTGGAGCGCCTCCGGTGGCGAGCAGTACTTC. The V gene is TRBV30, the J gene TRBJ2-7; no clear D gene. Per the germline V gene, CDR1 is GTSNPN and CDR2 is SVGIG (reference sequence). CDR3 length equals 12 residues. Trimming removed 3 bases from V and 6 bases from J, with 12 bases in between. Looking up the rest from reference TRBV30 and TRBJ2-7 gives the full variable domain: SQTIHQWPATLVQPVGSPLSLECTVEGTSNPNLYWYRQAAGRGLQLLFYSVGIGQISSEVPQNLSASRPQDRQFILSSKKLLLSDSGFYLCAWSASGGEQYFGPGTRLTVT.

V usage is TRBV30 and J usage is TRBJ2-5, with D uncertain. The CDR3 sequence is 12 residues long. The germline gives CDR1 GTSNPN, CDR2 SVGIG (reference sequence). Trimming cost V 3 bases and J 3 bases, with 8 bases left between them. For the CDR3, the DNA is TGTGCCTGGAGCCCCCGGGAAGAGACCCAGTACTTC. Translating it yields CAWSPREETQYF.

The chain recombines TRBV5-4 with TRBJ2-2, with TRBD2 matching 8 bases. The CDR3 length is 15 residues. The V and J ends lost 3 bases and 1 base, in that order; junction bases with no gene match: 2. Germline V gene sequence: CDR1 SGHNT, CDR2 YYREEE (reference sequence). In nucleotides, the CDR3 is TGTGCCAGCAGCTCAGGGACTAGGAACACCGGGGAGCTGTTTTTT. Translated: CASSSGTRNTGELFF. Variable domain in full (rest from reference TRBV5-4 and TRBJ2-2): ETGVTQSPTHLIKTRGQQVTLRCSSQSGHNTVSWYQQALGQGPQFIFQYYREEENGRGNFPPRFSGLQFPNYSSELNVNALELDDSALYLCASSSGTRNTGELFFGEGSRLTVL.

The chain carries TRBV5-6 and TRBJ2-3, with 8 bases aligning to TRBD2. This CDR3 is built from 16 residues. The J segment lost 5 bases and the V segment lost 1 base, leaving 9 bases of the junction unmatched. Per germline, CDR1 SGHDT and CDR2 YYEEEE. The CDR3: CASSLYGRAGGDTQYF. The CDR3 DNA reads TGTGCCAGCAGCTTGTACGGGAGGGCCGGAGGAGATACGCAGTATTTT. The full variable domain, with the rest looked up from reference TRBV5-6 and TRBJ2-3, is DAGVTQSPTHLIKTRGQQVTLRCSPKSGHDTVSWYQQALGQGPQFIFQYYEEEERQRGNFPDRFSGHQFPNYSSELNVNALLLGDSALYLCASSLYGRAGGDTQYFGPGTRLTVL.

The V and J genes are TRBV30 and TRBJ2-1; 8 bases agree with TRBD1. The J segment lost 5 bases and the V segment lost 3 bases, leaving 6 bases of the junction unmatched. Germline V gives CDR1 GTSNPN, CDR2 SVGIG (reference sequence). This CDR3 region has 14 residues. The CDR3 DNA sequence: TGTGCCTGGAGCCTGACAGGGGACCACAATGAGCAGTTCTTC. This gives the protein CAWSLTGDHNEQFF. Full variable domain (outside the CDR3, taken from reference TRBV30 and TRBJ2-1): SQTIHQWPATLVQPVGSPLSLECTVEGTSNPNLYWYRQAAGRGLQLLFYSVGIGQISSEVPQNLSASRPQDRQFILSSKKLLLSDSGFYLCAWSLTGDHNEQFFGPGTRLTVL.

This clone was picked up a small number of times. The genes are TRBV7-2 and TRBJ1-1; D perhaps matches TRBD1 (6 bases). V was cut by 5 bases and J by 0 bases, with 19 bases left in between. Germline assignment: CDR1 SGHTA and CDR2 FQGNSA. This CDR3 is 17 amino acids long. In DNA form, the CDR3 reads TGTGCCAGCAGCGGAAAGCCAGGGGCTCTTATGAACACTGAAGCTTTCTTT. Translation gives CASSGKPGALMNTEAFF.

The chain is built from TRBV5-1 and TRBJ1-1, with D possibly being TRBD1 (5 bases). The germline gives CDR1 SGHRS, CDR2 YFSETQ. The V and J ends lost 4 bases and 1 base respectively, with 11 bases between them. This CDR3 is 14 amino acids long. CDR3: CASSLRAPNTEAFF. In DNA form, the CDR3 reads TGCGCCAGCAGCCTCAGGGCCCCGAACACTGAAGCTTTCTTT.

CDR3 coding DNA: TGTGCCAGCAGCTCACCGGGACTAGCGGGATTCCAAGAGACCCAGTACTTC. It specifies CASSSPGLAGFQETQYF. The rearrangement links TRBV5-6 to TRBJ2-5; 13 bases align to TRBD2. Losses at the gene ends were 3 bases for V and 1 base for J; bases not matched to a gene: 6. The CDR3 has 17 residues. The germline CDR1 and CDR2 sequences are SGHDT and YYEEEE.

This clone appeared a few times. The genes are TRBV2 and TRBJ1-6; 9 positions agree with TRBD1. Germline V lookup: CDR1 SNHLY, CDR2 FYNNEI. With 5 bases clipped from V and 4 bases from J, the junction kept 18 bases outside the gene matches. There are 20 residues in the CDR3. The CDR3 region is CASSSGTGRVIGGYNSPLHF. CDR3 DNA sequence: TGTGCCAGCAGTTCGGGGACAGGGCGCGTGATAGGTGGATATAATTCACCCCTCCACTTT.

This clone appeared once. The genes are TRBV7-9 and TRBJ1-3; D is undetermined. Germline CDR1 reads SEHNR; CDR2 reads FQNEAQ (reference sequence). The CDR3 is made up of 17 amino acids. V lost 1 base and J lost 2, with 15 bases in between. CDR3 bases: TGTGCCAGCAGCTTAGGGTCTGCTCTGGGCCCTGGAAACACCATATATTTT. This codes for CASSLGSALGPGNTIYF. The whole variable domain, filled in from reference TRBV7-9 and TRBJ1-3, reads DTGVSQNPRHKITKRGQNVTFRCDPISEHNRLYWYRQTLGQGPEFLTYFQNEAQLEKSRLLSDRFSAERPKGSFSTLEIQRTEQGDSAMYLCASSLGSALGPGNTIYFGEGSWLTVV.

This clone was counted only a few times. The genes are TRBV4-1 and TRBJ2-3; D perhaps matches TRBD2 (6 bases). The CDR3 loop spans 16 amino acids. With 1 base removed from V and 2 bases from J, the gap between germline ends came to 13 bases. Looked up from germline, CDR1 is MGHRA and CDR2 is YSYEKL. The chain's CDR3 is CASSQVGGPITDTQYF. CDR3 nucleotide sequence: TGCGCCAGCAGCCAAGTGGGGGGACCCATCACAGATACGCAGTATTTT.

The J gene is TRBJ2-2, the V gene TRBV11-2, with a possible D match to TRBD1 (5 bases). This CDR3 contains 13 residues. The germline V gene encodes CDR1 SGHAT and CDR2 FQNNGV. V was cut by 0 bases and J by 7 bases, with 6 bases left in between. The CDR3 is CASSLDRDGELFF. Here the CDR3 DNA reads TGTGCCAGCAGCTTAGACAGGGACGGGGAGCTGTTTTTT.

DNA for the CDR3: TGTGCCAGCAGCCCCGCCTCCGGGGGGCTGTGGACCGGGGAGCTGTTTTTT. The encoded protein is CASSPASGGLWTGELFF. This rearrangement joins TRBV11-1 to TRBJ2-2; tentatively, D is TRBD2 (7 bases). CDR1 is SGHAT and CDR2 is FQDESV in the germline V gene (reference sequence). Between the trimmed V and J ends, which lost 5 bases and 5 bases, there was a span of 21 bases. The CDR3 is 17 residues long.

V and J are TRBV7-2 and TRBJ2-1, with TRBD2 identical over 9 bases. This CDR3 is 17 amino acids long. From germline, CDR1 is SGHTA and CDR2 FQGNSA. Trimming took 3 bases from V and 4 from J; bases not matched to a gene: 10. CDR3: CASSFLASGAGYNEQFF. The DNA for the CDR3 is TGTGCCAGCAGCTTCTTGGCTAGCGGGGCCGGATACAATGAGCAGTTCTTC.

V is TRBV5-1 and J is TRBJ2-7, with unresolved D. The CDR3 is 13 residues long. V gave up 1 base and J gave up 6 bases, with 11 bases separating them. Germline values: CDR1 SGHRS, CDR2 YFSETQ. In DNA form, the CDR3 reads TGCGCCAGCAGCTTGTCCGGCGGCCCCGAGCAGTACTTC. Amino acids: CASSLSGGPEQYF.

The sample holds a few counts of this clone. The V gene is TRBV4-1, the J gene TRBJ2-7; D ambiguous. V was clipped by 0 bases and J by 2 bases, with 11 bases between them. CDR1 and CDR2 (germline): MGHRA, YSYEKL. CDR3 length: 15 residues. CDR3 sequence: CASSQEKVTAYEQYF. The CDR3 nucleotides are TGCGCCAGCAGCCAAGAAAAAGTCACAGCCTACGAGCAGTACTTC.

The chain employs TRBV20-1 and TRBJ2-1, with D possibly TRBD1 on 6 matching bases. V was clipped by 6 bases and J by 14 bases, with 17 bases between them. The CDR3 consists of 11 residues. CDR1 is DFQATT and CDR2 is SNEGSKA in the germline V gene (reference sequence). In DNA form, the CDR3 reads TGCAGTGCCCGAGACAGGATGACGGAGTTCTTC. It codes for CSARDRMTEFF.

The chain employs TRBV10-3 and TRBJ2-1; 8 bases align to TRBD2. The V and J ends lost 8 bases and 5 bases, in that order; junction bases with no gene match: 8. The CDR3 is 14 amino acids. The V gene's germline CDR1 is ENHRY and CDR2 SYGVKD. In nucleotides, the CDR3 is TGTGCCATCCGGTTTACGGGGGGGAACAATGAGCAGTTCTTC. It specifies CAIRFTGGNNEQFF.

The rearrangement uses TRBV10-3 and TRBJ2-2; D is uncertain. The ends were cut back, 10 bases at V and 1 base at J, with 10 bases in the middle. Germline V lookup: CDR1 ENHRY, CDR2 SYGVKD. CDR3 length equals 13 residues. The CDR3 region has the DNA TGTGCCAGCAGCCGACAGAACACCGGGGAGCTGTTTTTT. This gives the protein CASSRQNTGELFF.

This chain joins TRBV11-2 and TRBJ2-2; D gene uncertain. Germline CDR1 reads SGHAT; CDR2 reads FQNNGV. The CDR3 runs 11 residues. V shed 3 bases and J shed 8 bases, with 4 bases lying between them. The CDR3 DNA is TGTGCCAGCAGCTTCCGGGGGGAGCTGTTTTTT. This encodes CASSFRGELFF.

The CDR3 spells CASSHLTGSTEAFF. The CDR3, as DNA: TGTGCCAGCAGCCACTTAACAGGAAGCACTGAAGCTTTCTTT. The V call is TRBV11-2, the J call TRBJ1-1; D might be TRBD1 (5 bases). Between the trimmed V and J ends, which lost 5 bases and 4 bases, there was a span of 14 bases. The CDR3 runs to 14 residues. Germline CDR1 reads SGHAT; CDR2 reads FQNNGV.

The chain recombines TRBV4-1 with TRBJ1-2; D may be TRBD1 (6 bases). The CDR3 spans 13 residues. Per the germline V gene, CDR1 is MGHRA and CDR2 is YSYEKL. V lost 6 bases to trimming and J lost 1 base, with 9 bases between them. This CDR3 is CASRSGVNYGYTF. The CDR3 DNA is TGCGCCAGCAGGTCAGGGGTTAACTATGGCTACACCTTC.

This clone was counted between two and nine times. This chain connects TRBV9 to TRBJ2-7, with 10 bases identical to TRBD2. J was trimmed by 0 bases and V by 3 bases; bases with no gene match: 6. The V gene's germline CDR1 is SGDLS and CDR2 YYNGEE. This CDR3 is built from 16 residues. CDR3 sequence: CASSEGSSGGSYEQYF. The CDR3 nucleotides are TGTGCCAGCAGCGAAGGATCTAGCGGGGGCTCCTACGAGCAGTACTTC.

A word on this clone: The sample contains more than one DNA sequence encoding this CDR3. This chain links TRBV30 with TRBJ2-2; tentative D call: TRBD2 (5 bases). CDR3 length: 13 residues. Trimming stripped 0 bases from V and 5 bases from J, with 7 bases between. The germline V gene encodes CDR1 GTSNPN and CDR2 SVGIG (reference sequence). The CDR3 nucleotides read TGTGCCTGGAGTGTAGGAGGAACCGGGGAGCTGTTTTTT. Translating it yields CAWSVGGTGELFF.

This clone was seen more than once but under ten times. The V and J genes are TRBV19 and TRBJ1-2, with D possibly matching TRBD1 (6 bases). CDR3 size: 13 residues. The V end lost 7 bases, the J end lost 3 bases, and 12 bases lay between the germline ends. Germline CDR1 LNHDA, CDR2 SQIVND (reference sequence). The CDR3 is CASTETGYYGYTF. The CDR3 bases are TGTGCCAGTACCGAAACAGGGTACTATGGCTACACCTTC. The whole variable domain, remainder taken from reference TRBV19 and TRBJ1-2, is DGGITQSPKYLFRKEGQNVTLSCEQNLNHDAMYWYRQDPGQGLRLIYYSQIVNDFQKGDIAEGYSVSREKKESFPLTVTSAQKNPTAFYLCASTETGYYGYTFGSGTRLTVV.

The chain recombines TRBV7-3 with TRBJ2-1; D is uncertain. CDR1 SGHTA and CDR2 FQGTGA come from the germline V gene. V was pared by 5 bases and J by 0 bases, with 5 bases between. The CDR3 runs to 13 residues. CDR3 bases: TGTGCCAGCAGCACGAGCTCCTACAATGAGCAGTTCTTC. Protein product: CASSTSSYNEQFF.

The V gene is TRBV10-1, the J gene TRBJ2-3; a weak D match, TRBD2 (7 bases). The CDR3 is made up of 15 amino acids. Germline lookup yields CDR1 WNHNN and CDR2 SYGVQD (reference sequence). V dropped 0 bases and J dropped 5 bases, with 12 bases sitting between them. CDR3 in DNA: TGCGCCAGCAGTGAGTCGGGAGGGGGGAGAGATACGCAGTATTTT. Protein: CASSESGGGRDTQYF.

The V gene is TRBV4-1, the J gene TRBJ1-1; D perhaps matches TRBD1 (6 bases). The CDR3 runs to 16 residues. CDR1 is MGHRA, CDR2 YSYEKL, per germline. Deletions cut 0 bases from V and 0 bases from J, with 11 bases between. The DNA of the CDR3 is TGCGCCAGCAGCCAAGAGCCAGGGGTCATGAACACTGAAGCTTTCTTT. Encoded protein: CASSQEPGVMNTEAFF.

This chain links TRBV18 with TRBJ1-1; D is ambiguous. V lost 3 bases and J 1 base, leaving 12 bases between the germline ends. Germline CDR1 KGHSH, CDR2 LQKENI. This CDR3 has 15 amino acids. The CDR3 sequence: CASSPPLGRNTEAFF. CDR3 coding DNA: TGTGCCAGCTCACCTCCCCTTGGGAGGAACACTGAAGCTTTCTTT.